This T cell receptor (beta chain) was found in a study of graft-versus-host responses after intestinal transplantation. In the study overall: Recipients got multivisceral, liver-intestinal, or isolated intestinal transplants. Uniformly, recipients were administered anti-thymocyte globulin induction with subsequent tacrolimus and steroids for three to four years.

Assay used: immunoSEQ multiplex PCR; TCRdb lists only in-frame clones, some missing. The table records 80,000 to 100,000 clones, roughly 90% of them present only once. With regard to this clone: Antigen specificity is unknown.

CDR1 LNHNV and CDR2 YYDKDF come from the germline V gene (reference sequence). The CDR3 has 15 residues. The V end was cut by 0 bases, the J end by 3 bases, with 11 bases between. General study results and limits: The marrow of recipients harbored GvH clones, and ileum or blood showed some of them first. Levels of circulating GvH clones at their peak were associated with early post-transplant HvG declines.

This clonotype was sampled from a human donor who was the organ donor for an intestinal transplant. The input for sequencing was unstimulated CD8+ T cells sorted from spleen or lymph node cells, taken before transplant. The gene calls are TRBV15 and TRBJ1-2; D is ambiguous. The CDR3 sequence is CATSRDREAYYGYTF. The CDR3 bases are TGTGCCACCAGCAGAGATCGAGAGGCATACTATGGCTACACCTTC.